Presented here are 32 T cell receptor beta chains from one specimen sequenced in a study of cytomegalovirus exposure and HLA in healthy donors. A multiplex PCR was run with 60 Vbeta primers and 13 Jbeta primers. The data were produced by immunoSEQ multiplex PCR, yet TCRdb's version contains in-frame clones alone and is incomplete. The sample lists about 180,000 clones; about three quarters were seen once. The sample was PBMCs. The receptors derive from a woman in her sixties or seventies in good health and CMV-seropositive.

The V gene is TRBV2, the J gene TRBJ1-4; tentative D call: TRBD1 (6 bases). V was clipped by 7 bases and J by 10 bases, with 13 bases between them. Looked up from germline, CDR1 is SNHLY and CDR2 is FYNNEI. The CDR3 is made up of 12 amino acids. CDR3 sequence reads: CASTGARLKLFF. The CDR3 nucleotides read TGTGCCAGCACAGGGGCGCGGTTAAAACTGTTTTTT. Combining the CDR3 with reference TRBV2 and TRBJ1-4 gives the whole variable domain EPEVTQTPSHQVTQMGQEVILRCVPISNHLYFYWYRQILGQKVEFLVSFYNNEISEKSEIFDDQFSVERPDGSNFTLKIRSTKLEDSAMYFCASTGARLKLFFGSGTQLSVL.

The rearrangement links TRBV6-1 to TRBJ2-5; the match to TRBD1 covers 9 bases. The junction had 4 bases not matched to a gene; V was cut back by 6 bases and J by 2 bases. Per germline, CDR1 MNHNS and CDR2 SASEGT. CDR3 size: 14 residues. DNA of the CDR3: TGTGCCAGCAGGCGACAGGGGGGGCAAGAGACCCAGTACTTC. Its translation is CASRRQGGQETQYF.

The chain has TRBV9 and TRBJ2-2; 7 bases align to TRBD1. CDR1 SGDLS and CDR2 YYNGEE come from the germline V gene. The CDR3 is 15 amino acids. Unmatched junction bases numbered 3, after V lost 0 bases and J lost 4 bases. DNA of the CDR3: TGTGCCAGCAGCGTAGCGGGACAGATCACCGGGGAGCTGTTTTTT. It is translated as CASSVAGQITGELFF.

This clone was found a few times. This chain links TRBV5-1 with TRBJ2-5; 10 bases align to TRBD2. Germline CDR1 is SGHRS and CDR2 is YFSETQ. The V gene end was trimmed by 3 bases and the J gene end by 5 bases; junction bases not matched to a gene: 7. The CDR3 sequence is 15 residues long. This CDR3 reads CASSSSGGAMETQYF. The CDR3, as DNA: TGCGCCAGCAGCTCGAGCGGGGGGGCAATGGAGACCCAGTACTTC.

This clone was detected only a few times. The chain combines TRBV6-4 with TRBJ1-5; no firm D call. This CDR3 has 13 amino acids. CDR1 MRHNA and CDR2 SNTAGT come from the germline V gene. Trimming stripped 2 bases from V and 9 bases from J, with 11 bases between. The CDR3 region has the DNA TGTGCCAGCAGTGACGGGGAGACGGGGCCCCAGCATTTT. Its protein product is CASSDGETGPQHF.

The chain recombines TRBV28 with TRBJ2-7; 14 nucleotides align to TRBD2. V lost 6 bases, J lost 7 bases, and 5 bases stayed unmatched. The CDR3 runs 14 residues. Germline V gene data show CDR1 as MDHEN and CDR2 as SYDVKM. CDR3 nucleotide sequence: TGTGCCAGCAGCTTGGGACTAGCGGGAGTTGAGCAGTACTTC. Its protein is CASSLGLAGVEQYF.

V gene TRBV19 combines with J gene TRBJ1-1; a weak D match, TRBD1 (6 bases). The CDR3 loop spans 15 amino acids. Germline V gene lookup returns CDR1 LNHDA and CDR2 SQIVND (reference sequence). Between the trimmed V and J ends, which lost 7 bases and 1 base, there was a span of 16 bases. The CDR3 sequence is CASTTSKTGNTEAFF. The CDR3 nucleotides read TGTGCCAGTACCACATCGAAGACAGGGAACACTGAAGCTTTCTTT. Looking up the rest from reference TRBV19 and TRBJ1-1 gives the full variable domain: DGGITQSPKYLFRKEGQNVTLSCEQNLNHDAMYWYRQDPGQGLRLIYYSQIVNDFQKGDIAEGYSVSREKKESFPLTVTSAQKNPTAFYLCASTTSKTGNTEAFFGQGTRLTVV.

The CDR3 here is CASSGSGQSNTEAFF. In nucleotides, the CDR3 is TGTGCCAGCAGTGGATCGGGACAGTCAAACACTGAAGCTTTCTTT. V usage is TRBV6-1 and J usage is TRBJ1-1, with 7 bases lining up with TRBD1. The germline V gene encodes CDR1 MNHNS and CDR2 SASEGT. The CDR3 covers 15 residues. Losses at the gene ends were 4 bases for V and 2 bases for J; bases not matched to a gene: 7.

The chain is built from TRBV2 and TRBJ2-5, with TRBD1 identical over 10 bases. CDR1 is SNHLY and CDR2 is FYNNEI in the germline V gene. Trimming at V came to 6 bases and at J to 4 bases, leaving 5 bases not matched to a gene. The CDR3 is 14 amino acids. CDR3 in amino acids: CASRRRDRGETQYF. The DNA for the CDR3 is TGTGCCAGCAGACGAAGGGACAGGGGAGAGACCCAGTACTTC.

V gene TRBV6-4 combines with J gene TRBJ1-1; TRBD1 agrees at 8 bases. The germline V gene encodes CDR1 MRHNA and CDR2 SNTAGT. The CDR3 has 15 residues. V shed 6 bases, J shed 1 base, and the junction held 7 bases outside the gene matches. CDR3 coding DNA: TGTGCCAGCAGAGCAGGGGGCGCGGGGAACACTGAAGCTTTCTTT. Translated: CASRAGGAGNTEAFF.

The chain has TRBV28 and TRBJ1-2; D possibly corresponds to TRBD1 (5 bases). Per the germline V gene, CDR1 is MDHEN and CDR2 is SYDVKM. The CDR3 spans 12 residues. Trimming left V 7 bases short and J 5 bases short, with 11 bases between. The CDR3 loop reads CASTSGFYGYTF. As DNA, the CDR3 is TGTGCCAGCACCTCAGGGTTTTATGGCTACACCTTC.

This clone has just one count. This rearrangement joins TRBV7-2 to TRBJ2-7; the match to TRBD2 covers 13 bases. Unmatched junction bases numbered 11, after V lost 5 bases and J lost 4 bases. Germline loops: CDR1 SGHTA, CDR2 FQGNSA. This CDR3 comprises 17 residues. In DNA, the CDR3 is TGTGCCAGCAGCACGAAACTAGCGGGGGGGCCTGGGTACGAGCAGTACTTC. It encodes CASSTKLAGGPGYEQYF.

V is TRBV5-1 and J is TRBJ2-2, with D uncertain. Trimming pared 4 bases from V and 4 bases from J, leaving 14 bases between. Germline V gene lookup returns CDR1 SGHRS and CDR2 YFSETQ. The CDR3 sequence is 15 residues long. CDR3 bases: TGCGCCAGCAGCGACCCGAGAGGTCCCACCGGGGAGCTGTTTTTT. Translated: CASSDPRGPTGELFF.

The gene calls are TRBV5-1 and TRBJ2-7, with TRBD1 matching over 7 bases. This CDR3 has 14 amino acids. Losses at the gene ends were 4 bases for V and 3 bases for J; bases not matched to a gene: 7. CDR1 SGHRS and CDR2 YFSETQ come from the germline V gene. The CDR3, as DNA: TGCGCCAGCAGCGACCCGGGACAGAACTACGAGCAGTACTTC. It yields the protein CASSDPGQNYEQYF. Variable domain in full (rest from reference TRBV5-1 and TRBJ2-7): KAGVTQTPRYLIKTRGQQVTLSCSPISGHRSVSWYQQTPGQGLQFLFEYFSETQRNKGNFPGRFSGRQFSNSRSEMNVSTLELGDSALYLCASSDPGQNYEQYFGPGTRLTVT.

The chain carries TRBV18 and TRBJ2-5; the D is unclear. Trimming removed 3 bases from V and 3 bases from J, with 5 bases in between. The CDR3 is 12 residues long. Germline V CDR1 and CDR2: KGHSH, LQKENI. CDR3 DNA: TGTGCCAGCTCACCGCTAGAAGAGACCCAGTACTTC. Amino acids: CASSPLEETQYF.

The DNA of the CDR3 is TGTGCCTGGAGGTGGACCATAGCGGGGGAGCTGTTTTTT. Translating it yields CAWRWTIAGELFF. The J gene is TRBJ2-2, the V gene TRBV30, with D possibly matching TRBD2 (5 bases). Trimming took off 3 bases at V and 8 bases at J, with 13 bases between the two ends. CDR3 length equals 13 residues. Germline-derived CDR1 and CDR2 are GTSNPN and SVGIG (reference sequence).

The V call is TRBV28, the J call TRBJ1-2; D is unresolved. Between the trimmed V and J ends, which lost 5 bases and 9 bases, there was a span of 16 bases. Germline V lookup: CDR1 MDHEN, CDR2 SYDVKM. The CDR3 consists of 13 residues. CDR3 amino acids: CASSTGSPSCYTF. CDR3 DNA sequence: TGTGCCAGCAGTACCGGGAGTCCCTCATGCTACACCTTC.

This chain connects TRBV29-1 to TRBJ1-2, with 8 bases identical to TRBD1. The V gene's germline CDR1 is SQVTM and CDR2 ANQGSEA. With 5 bases clipped from V and 8 bases from J, the junction kept 13 bases outside the gene matches. This CDR3 spans 14 amino acids. As DNA, the CDR3 is TGCAGCGTTACCCCCTTTGACAGGGGACAGGGCTACACCTTC. Translation gives CSVTPFDRGQGYTF.

The chain links TRBV5-1 to TRBJ2-5, with D possibly being TRBD1 (6 bases). TRBJ2-7 explains the end of the DNA better; the J call may be wrong. This CDR3 has 13 residues. Germline V gene lookup returns CDR1 SGHRS and CDR2 YFSETQ. CDR3 nucleotide sequence: TGCGCCAGCAGCCGGACAGCCCCCTACGAGCAGTACTTC. This codes for CASSRTAPYEQYF.

This sequence joins TRBV5-1 and TRBJ2-7, with TRBD1 as a possible D gene (5 bases). The ends were cut back, 0 bases at V and 3 bases at J, with 10 bases in the middle. Germline V lookup: CDR1 SGHRS, CDR2 YFSETQ. The CDR3 runs to 14 residues. The CDR3 DNA is TGCGCCAGCAGCTTGGGCCCACAGGACTACGAGCAGTACTTC. Protein sequence: CASSLGPQDYEQYF.

This rearrangement joins TRBV2 to TRBJ1-5; 9 bases are shared with TRBD1. With V trimmed by 5 bases and J by 2 bases, 10 bases remained unmatched. CDR1 and CDR2 from the germline V gene are SNHLY and FYNNEI. The CDR3 has 17 amino acids. The CDR3 nucleotides are TGTGCCAGCAGTTCCGGGACAGGGAGCCGAGGCAATCAGCCCCAGCATTTT. Protein sequence: CASSSGTGSRGNQPQHF.

The chain employs TRBV2 and TRBJ2-7, with 15 bases matching TRBD2. The V gene end was trimmed by 9 bases and the J gene end by 6 bases; junction bases not matched to a gene: 0. The V gene's germline CDR1 is SNHLY and CDR2 FYNNEI. The CDR3 consists of 12 residues. This CDR3 reads CARGLAGGEQYF. CDR3 nucleotide sequence: TGTGCCAGGGGACTAGCGGGGGGCGAGCAGTACTTC.

The rearrangement links TRBV5-1 to TRBJ2-3; 10 bases are shared with TRBD2. The germline gives CDR1 SGHRS, CDR2 YFSETQ. The CDR3 spans 15 residues. The J segment lost 6 bases and the V segment lost 3 bases, leaving 7 bases of the junction unmatched. The CDR3 region is CASSSSGRWLDTQYF. The DNA of the CDR3 is TGCGCCAGCAGCTCTAGCGGGAGATGGTTGGATACGCAGTATTTT.

This chain joins TRBV28 and TRBJ2-7, with D possibly TRBD1 on 6 matching bases. V was shortened by 6 bases and J by 7 bases, with 19 bases between the two germline ends. The CDR3 sequence is 14 residues long. Looked up from germline, CDR1 is MDHEN and CDR2 is SYDVKM. This CDR3 reads CASRRQVVPMEQYF. The DNA of the CDR3 is TGTGCCAGCAGGAGACAGGTGGTCCCTATGGAGCAGTACTTC.

This chain uses TRBV10-1 with TRBJ1-4; a possible D gene is TRBD1 (6 bases). The V end lost 2 bases, the J end lost 5 bases, and 12 bases lay between the germline ends. This CDR3 region has 15 residues. Germline V gene data show CDR1 as WNHNN and CDR2 as SYGVQD (reference sequence). The CDR3 loop is CASSEGPGDNEKLFF. As DNA, the CDR3 is TGCGCCAGCAGTGAGGGGCCAGGGGACAATGAAAAACTGTTTTTT.

The V gene is TRBV28, the J gene TRBJ1-5, with 12 bases lining up with TRBD1. The V segment lost 4 bases and the J segment 6 bases; nucleotides outside the gene matches: 4. This CDR3 contains 15 residues. Germline CDR1 is MDHEN and CDR2 is SYDVKM. The CDR3 sequence is CASSSGQGARQPQHF. In DNA, the CDR3 is TGTGCCAGCAGTTCGGGACAGGGGGCCCGTCAGCCCCAGCATTTT.

The chain carries TRBV6-5 and TRBJ2-1; D is possibly TRBD2 (5 bases). Trimming pared 7 bases from V and 12 bases from J, leaving 16 bases between. The CDR3 is 12 residues long. Germline assignment: CDR1 MNHEY and CDR2 SVGAGI. CDR3 amino acids: CASTQSGYPQFF. In DNA form, the CDR3 reads TGTGCCAGCACCCAATCGGGATACCCGCAGTTCTTC.

This rearrangement joins TRBV5-1 to TRBJ2-4, with 7 bases lining up with TRBD2. Germline values: CDR1 SGHRS, CDR2 YFSETQ. The CDR3 is made up of 15 amino acids. V dropped 2 bases and J dropped 12; count of bases not matched to a gene: 14. The DNA for the CDR3 is TGCGCCAGCAGCTTAATTGGTGGGGGGGGAGACAGTCAGTACTTC. This gives the protein CASSLIGGGGDSQYF. Filled out from reference TRBV5-1 and TRBJ2-4, the complete variable domain reads KAGVTQTPRYLIKTRGQQVTLSCSPISGHRSVSWYQQTPGQGLQFLFEYFSETQRNKGNFPGRFSGRQFSNSRSEMNVSTLELGDSALYLCASSLIGGGGDSQYFGAGTRLSVL.

The chain joins TRBV5-4 to TRBJ2-7; D might be TRBD2 (5 bases). CDR3 length: 16 residues. V was clipped by 0 bases and J by 0 bases, with 13 bases between them. Germline-derived CDR1 and CDR2 are SGHNT and YYREEE (reference sequence). The CDR3 nucleotides read TGTGCCAGCAGCTTGGGGGCTCTGAGGGACTCCTACGAGCAGTACTTC. It specifies CASSLGALRDSYEQYF.

The rearrangement uses TRBV7-3 and TRBJ2-1, with 11 bases matching TRBD1. The CDR3 is 15 residues long. V shed 5 bases, J shed 5 bases, and the junction held 5 bases outside the gene matches. Germline assignment: CDR1 SGHTA and CDR2 FQGTGA. CDR3 residues: CASSIGQGAHNEQFF. CDR3 DNA sequence: TGTGCCAGCAGCATTGGACAGGGGGCCCACAATGAGCAGTTCTTC.

CDR3 DNA sequence: TGTGCCAGTCGACTAGCAGGGGATCGGTACACCATATATTTT. Protein: CASRLAGDRYTIYF. The V and J genes are TRBV19 and TRBJ1-3, with a possible D match to TRBD1 (6 bases). Between the trimmed V and J ends, which lost 8 bases and 8 bases, there was a span of 19 bases. CDR3 length: 14 amino acids. CDR1 and CDR2 from the germline V gene are LNHDA and SQIVND (reference sequence).

This clone was seen just once. The V call is TRBV20-1, the J call TRBJ2-7; tentatively, D is TRBD2 (6 bases). Per the germline V gene, CDR1 is DFQATT and CDR2 is SNEGSKA (reference sequence). V shed 6 bases and J shed 4 bases, with 10 bases lying between them. The CDR3 contains 11 residues. The CDR3 sequence is CSASAGYEQYF. In nucleotides, the CDR3 is TGCAGTGCCTCGGCGGGGTACGAGCAGTACTTC.